There are a few counts of the clone carrying this T cell receptor beta chain. Its antigen is undetermined. TCRdb's copy holds only in-frame clones and misses some; the assay was immunoSEQ multiplex PCR. Among about 680,000 clones listed, around 90% were seen once. This specimen comes from a study of shared clonotypes between healthy human individuals. The study, taken as a whole, reports: Read depth was anticipated to influence clonotype sharing among donors.

Only CD45RO-negative cells positively selected for CCR7 counted as naive CD8 cells, so terminally differentiated effector memory CD45RA+ cells were excluded. The sequencing input was naive CD8+ T cells sorted from blood. The TCR was taken from a man under 40 in good health.

The DNA for the CDR3 is TGTGCCAGCAGCTTAAATTCAGGGGGCCAGGGTGGCTACACCTTC. Translated: CASSLNSGGQGGYTF. This rearrangement joins TRBV7-9 to TRBJ1-2, with 8 bases that match TRBD1. The length of the CDR3 is 15 residues. V was clipped by 2 bases and J by 7 bases; unmatched bases: 9. Germline V gives CDR1 SEHNR, CDR2 FQNEAQ (reference sequence).